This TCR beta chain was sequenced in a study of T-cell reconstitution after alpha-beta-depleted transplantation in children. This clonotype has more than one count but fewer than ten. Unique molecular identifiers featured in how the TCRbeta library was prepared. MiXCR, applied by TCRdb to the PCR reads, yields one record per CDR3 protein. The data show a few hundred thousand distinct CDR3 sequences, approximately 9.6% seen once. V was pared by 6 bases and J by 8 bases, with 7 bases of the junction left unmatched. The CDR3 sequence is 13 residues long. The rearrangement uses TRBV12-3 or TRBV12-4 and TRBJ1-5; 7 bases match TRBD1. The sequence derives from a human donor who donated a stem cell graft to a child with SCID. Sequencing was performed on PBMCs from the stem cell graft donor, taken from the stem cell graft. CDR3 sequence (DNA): TGTGCCAGCAGCCTGGGACAGAGAGAGCCCCAGCATTTT. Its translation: CASSLGQREPQHF.